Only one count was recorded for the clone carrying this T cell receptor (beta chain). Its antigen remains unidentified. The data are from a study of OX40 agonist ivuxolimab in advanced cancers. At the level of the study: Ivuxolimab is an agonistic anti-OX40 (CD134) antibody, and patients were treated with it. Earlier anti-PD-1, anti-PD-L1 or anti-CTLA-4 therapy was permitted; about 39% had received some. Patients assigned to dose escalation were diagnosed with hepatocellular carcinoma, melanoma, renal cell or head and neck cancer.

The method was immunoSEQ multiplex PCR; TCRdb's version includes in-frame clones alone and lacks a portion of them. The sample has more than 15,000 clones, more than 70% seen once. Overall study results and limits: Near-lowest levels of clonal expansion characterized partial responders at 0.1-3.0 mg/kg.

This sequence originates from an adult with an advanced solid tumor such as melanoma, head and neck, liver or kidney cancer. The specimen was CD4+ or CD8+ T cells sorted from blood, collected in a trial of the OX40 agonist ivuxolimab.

The CDR3 DNA reads as TGTGCCAGCTCACCACCGACGACTAGCGAGAAAAATGAGCAGTTCTTC. Its protein product is CASSPPTTSEKNEQFF. The V call is TRBV18, the J call TRBJ2-1; 8 bases map to TRBD2. J gave up 7 bases and V 0 bases, and 8 bases lay outside the gene matches. Germline CDR1 and CDR2: KGHSH and LQKENI. The CDR3 contains 16 residues. The variable domain in full, completed from reference TRBV18 and TRBJ2-1, reads NAGVMQNPRHLVRRRGQEARLRCSPMKGHSHVYWYRQLPEEGLKFMVYLQKENIIDESGMPKERFSAEFPKEGPSILRIQQVVRGDSAAYFCASSPPTTSEKNEQFFGPGTRLTVL.